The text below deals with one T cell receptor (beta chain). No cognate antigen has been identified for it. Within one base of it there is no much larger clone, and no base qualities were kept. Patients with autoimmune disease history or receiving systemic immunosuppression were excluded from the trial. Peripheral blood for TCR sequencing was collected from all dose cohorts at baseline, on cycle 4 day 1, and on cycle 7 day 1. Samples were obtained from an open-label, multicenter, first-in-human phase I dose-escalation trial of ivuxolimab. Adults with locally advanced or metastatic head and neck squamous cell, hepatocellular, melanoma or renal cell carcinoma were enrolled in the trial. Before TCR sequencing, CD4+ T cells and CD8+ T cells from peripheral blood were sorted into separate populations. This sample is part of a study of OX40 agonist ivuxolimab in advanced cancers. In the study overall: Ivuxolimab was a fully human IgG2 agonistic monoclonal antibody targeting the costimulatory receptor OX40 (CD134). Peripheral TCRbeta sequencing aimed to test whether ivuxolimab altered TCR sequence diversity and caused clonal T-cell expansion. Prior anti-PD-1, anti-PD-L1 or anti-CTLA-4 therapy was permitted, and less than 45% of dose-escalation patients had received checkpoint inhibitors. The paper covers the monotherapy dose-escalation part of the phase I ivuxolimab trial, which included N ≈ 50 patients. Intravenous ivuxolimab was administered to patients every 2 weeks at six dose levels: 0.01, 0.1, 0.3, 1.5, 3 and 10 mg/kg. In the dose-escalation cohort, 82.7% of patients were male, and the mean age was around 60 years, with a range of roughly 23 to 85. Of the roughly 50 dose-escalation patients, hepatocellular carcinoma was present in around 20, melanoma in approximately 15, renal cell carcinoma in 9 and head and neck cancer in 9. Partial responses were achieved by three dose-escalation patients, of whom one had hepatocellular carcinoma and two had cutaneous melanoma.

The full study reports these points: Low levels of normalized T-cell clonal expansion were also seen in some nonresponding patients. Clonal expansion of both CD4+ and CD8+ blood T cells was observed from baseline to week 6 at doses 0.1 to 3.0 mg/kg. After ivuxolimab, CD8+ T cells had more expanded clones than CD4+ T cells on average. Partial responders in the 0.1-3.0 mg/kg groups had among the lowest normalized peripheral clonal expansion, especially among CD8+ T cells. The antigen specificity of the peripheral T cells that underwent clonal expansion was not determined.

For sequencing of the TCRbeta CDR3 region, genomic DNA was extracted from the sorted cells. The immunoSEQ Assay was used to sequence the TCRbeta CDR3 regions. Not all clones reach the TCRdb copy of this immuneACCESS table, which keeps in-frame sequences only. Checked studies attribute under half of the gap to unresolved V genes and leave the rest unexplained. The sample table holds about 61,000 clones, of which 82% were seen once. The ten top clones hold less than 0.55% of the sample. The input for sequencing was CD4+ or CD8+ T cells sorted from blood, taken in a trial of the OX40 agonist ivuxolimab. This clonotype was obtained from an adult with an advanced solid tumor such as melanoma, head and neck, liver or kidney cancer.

The nucleotide sequence reads TGTGCCAGTAGCATAAATAGCGGGAGGGCCGATGAGCAGTTCTTC. Translated, this gives CASSINSGRADEQFF. This chain joins TRBV19 to TRBJ2-1, and 11 junction bases match TRBD2. V has 6 bases trimmed and J has 8 bases trimmed; junction bases matching no gene number 9. CDR1 is given as LNHDA and CDR2 as SQIVND, both from the germline V gene (reference sequence). Reading from cysteine to phenylalanine, the CDR3 counts 15 amino acids. This entry keeps only the CDR3 DNA: 45 bases, framed from base 1.